These T cell receptor beta chains were read from a single sample in a study of blood T cell repertoires in COVID-19. Sequencing used immunoSEQ multiplex PCR; TCRdb keeps in-frame clones, though not all of them. The sample carries roughly 70,000 clones, more than 70% recorded once. The sequenced sample consisted of peripheral blood. The receptors were gathered from a human donor in a cohort sampled during active COVID-19. Each CDR3 is given with its conserved first and last residue. The D gene is left open where the match is weak.

V gene	J gene	D gene	CDR3 DNA	CDR3 protein
TRBV6-6	TRBJ2-1	-	TGTGCCAGCAGTTACTCGGAGTGGCCGAGGGCTGATGAGCAGTTCTTC	CASSYSEWPRADEQFF
TRBV27	TRBJ2-7	-	TGTGCCAGCAGTTTGTCTCAGGGACTCTCCTACGAGCAGTACTTC	CASSLSQGLSYEQYF
TRBV7-8	TRBJ2-3	TRBD1	TGTGCCAGCAGCCGCACCGCCCGGACAGGGGGATCAGATACGCAGTATTTT	CASSRTARTGGSDTQYF
TRBV5-6	TRBJ1-1	-	TGTGCCAGCAGCTTGGGGGCGGGCCTAGAAGCTTTCTTT	CASSLGAGLEAFF
TRBV11-2	TRBJ2-7	-	TGTGCCAGCAGCTCACGAGTCGACTTAAGAAACGAGCAGTACTTC	CASSSRVDLRNEQYF
TRBV27	TRBJ2-3	-	TGTGCCAGCAGTTTATCCCGGAGGCAGACAGATACGCAGTATTTT	CASSLSRRQTDTQYF
TRBV10-3	TRBJ2-2	TRBD2	TGTGCCATCAGTGATATTGGAAGGACTAGCGACACCGGGGAGCTGTTTTTT	CAISDIGRTSDTGELFF
TRBV7-9	TRBJ1-1	-	TGTGCCAGCAGCCCAAGGGGGACCTTGAACACTGAAGCTTTCTTT	CASSPRGTLNTEAFF
TRBV5-1	TRBJ1-5	-	TGCGCCAGCAGACCCGGGGGGGATAGCAATCAGCCCCAGCATTTT	CASRPGGDSNQPQHF
TRBV5-1	TRBJ2-2	-	TGCGCCAGCAGCTCCCCTGATCTAGCGCACACCGGGGAGCTGTTTTTT	CASSSPDLAHTGELFF
TRBV24-1	TRBJ2-5	-	TGTGCCACCAGTTTGCCCGGGGAGGAGACCCAGTACTTC	CATSLPGEETQYF
TRBV4-2	TRBJ2-5	-	TGTGCCAGCAGCCAAGATCCGGGTCTTCAAGAGACCCAGTACTTC	CASSQDPGLQETQYF
TRBV10-3	TRBJ1-1	-	TGTGCCATCAGTGATATGGTAGGTAGAAGAGGGAACACTGAAGCTTTCTTT	CAISDMVGRRGNTEAFF
TRBV28	TRBJ1-2	-	TGTGCCAGCAGTCCGGGCGGCGGGGGGAACTATGGCTACACCTTC	CASSPGGGGNYGYTF
TRBV19	TRBJ2-1	-	TGTGCCAGTACCCCGCACCTTAGCGCAAGCTCCTACAATGAGCAGTTCTTC	CASTPHLSASSYNEQFF
TRBV9	TRBJ2-2	TRBD2	TGTGCCAGCAGCGTACGAGTAGCGGGAGGGCCAGGCACCGGGGAGCTGTTTTTT	CASSVRVAGGPGTGELFF
TRBV2	TRBJ2-4	TRBD2	TGTGCCAGCAGTGATACGACTAGCGGGAGCGTAATAGCCAAAAACATTCAGTACTTC	CASSDTTSGSVIAKNIQYF
TRBV11-3	TRBJ2-7	TRBD2	TGTGCCAGCAGCTTCCCCAAGTTCATCAGCGGGAGGAATGTCTACGAGCAGTACTTC	CASSFPKFISGRNVYEQYF
TRBV3-1/TRBV3-2	TRBJ2-3	TRBD2	TGTGCCAGCAGCCAGGGGGGACTAGCGGCCGGTCAGTATTTT	CASSQGGLAAGQYF
TRBV4-2	TRBJ2-3	-	TGTGCCAGCAGCCCCGGAGTAGCGACGGATACGCAGTATTTT	CASSPGVATDTQYF
TRBV4-1	TRBJ1-4	TRBD1	TGCGCCAGCAGCCGGGGACAGACTAATGAAAAACTGTTTTTT	CASSRGQTNEKLFF
TRBV5-8	TRBJ1-2	-	TGTGCCACGCGGCAGACGGGGTCTCATTATGGCTACACCTTC	CATRQTGSHYGYTF
TRBV10-3	TRBJ2-3	TRBD1	TGTGCCATCAGTACATCCGAGGGGGCGGGAGATACGCAGTATTTT	CAISTSEGAGDTQYF